Below, 5 T cell receptor beta chains from the same sample are listed, as sequenced in a study of shared clonotypes between healthy human individuals. Sequencing used immunoSEQ multiplex PCR; TCRdb keeps in-frame clones, though not all of them. In the table there are about 2.4 million clones, roughly 93% of which are singletons. The sequenced sample consisted of naive CD4+ T cells from PBMCs. The subset: CD45RA+ positively selected. These receptors came from a man aged 18 to 29 in good health. Some clones in this sample may be carry-over from other donors' samples.

This chain uses TRBV18 with TRBJ1-1; D is uncertain. CDR1 is KGHSH and CDR2 is LQKENI in the germline V gene. The CDR3 is made up of 12 amino acids. V lost 2 bases and J 11 bases, leaving 12 bases between the germline ends. The CDR3 here is CASSPGPGAAFF. CDR3 bases: TGTGCCAGCTCACCAGGTCCCGGCGCCGCTTTCTTT.

This chain connects TRBV20-1 to TRBJ2-3; weak D call: TRBD2 (5 bases). Germline CDR1 reads DFQATT; CDR2 reads SNEGSKA (reference sequence). The CDR3 has 11 residues. The ends were cut back, 6 bases at V and 9 bases at J, with 13 bases in the middle. In DNA form, the CDR3 reads TGCAGTGCCCTGGACTCCCCAACGCAGTATTTT. Its translation: CSALDSPTQYF.

The chain carries TRBV28 and TRBJ2-7, with 8 bases that match TRBD1. The CDR3 has 12 residues. Per germline, CDR1 MDHEN and CDR2 SYDVKM. The V gene end was trimmed by 4 bases and the J gene end by 6 bases; junction bases not matched to a gene: 2. CDR3 nucleotide sequence: TGTGCCAGCAGTTCAGGGGGCGGCGAGCAGTACTTC. Translation gives CASSSGGGEQYF.

CDR3 region: CASSIGVATNEKLFF. Here the CDR3 DNA reads TGTGCCAGCAGCATCGGGGTCGCAACTAATGAAAAACTGTTTTTT. The V call is TRBV7-2, the J call TRBJ1-4; D unresolved. There are 15 residues in the CDR3. In germline, CDR1 is SGHTA, CDR2 FQGNSA. Trimming left V 5 bases short and J 0 bases short, with 10 bases between.

This chain uses TRBV25-1 with TRBJ1-4; D gene uncertain. V shed 3 bases and J shed 8 bases, with 16 bases lying between them. Germline CDR1 is MGHDK and CDR2 is SYGVNS. The CDR3 is made up of 15 amino acids. The CDR3 region is CASSDASGDGEKLFF. The CDR3 DNA is TGTGCCAGCAGTGATGCAAGCGGCGACGGGGAAAAACTGTTTTTT.